These T cell receptor beta chains were read from a single sample in a study of T cells in Graves' hyperthyroidism and ophthalmopathy. TCRdb redid the calling of the multiplex PCR reads with MiXCR, one entry per CDR3 protein. The sample shows about 660,000 distinct CDR3 sequences, just under 45% of them seen only once. Sequenced: peripheral blood or thyroid tissue (not recorded which). Receptor source: an adult man with Graves' disease, either hyperthyroidism or ophthalmopathy (not recorded which). Each CDR3 is given with its conserved first and last residue. D genes are given only for firm matches. Expanded clones get a size class; other rows say once, few or many, or leave the size out.

CASSLELVGGDEQYF TGCGCCAGCAGCTTGGAACTGGTAGGAGGGGACGAGCAGTACTTC few TRBJ2-7 TRBV7-2 -
CASRTQVSRDGYTF TGTGCCAGCAGGACGCAGGTCTCTCGGGATGGCTACACCTTC - TRBJ1-2 TRBV12-3/TRBV12-4 -
CATSGGWGHQETQYF TGTGCCACCAGCGGGGGTTGGGGTCACCAAGAGACCCAGTACTTC many TRBJ2-5 TRBV24-1 -
CASRDLKGNTEAFF TGTGCCAGCCGGGATTTGAAGGGGAACACTGAAGCTTTCTTT - TRBJ1-1 TRBV6-4 -
CSVEVRTENTIYF TGCAGCGTTGAAGTCCGGACGGAAAACACCATATATTTT many TRBJ1-3 TRBV29-1 -
CASSAGTGQETQYF TGTGCCAGCAGCGCCGGGACAGGCCAAGAGACCCAGTACTTC - TRBJ2-5 TRBV7-2 TRBD1
CSARKLAGMSYEQYF TGCAGTGCACGCAAACTAGCGGGGATGTCCTACGAGCAGTACTTC many TRBJ2-7 TRBV20-1 TRBD2
CASSLGASRDEPQHF TGTGCCAGCAGCTTGGGTGCGTCCCGAGACGAGCCCCAGCATTTT - TRBJ1-5 TRBV5-4 -
CAISESDSNSPLHF TGTGCCATCAGTGAGTCGGACAGTAATTCACCCCTCCACTTT - TRBJ1-6 TRBV10-3 -
CASSTRRDTEAFF TGTGCCAGCAGCACCCGGAGGGACACTGAAGCTTTCTTT - TRBJ1-1 TRBV2 -